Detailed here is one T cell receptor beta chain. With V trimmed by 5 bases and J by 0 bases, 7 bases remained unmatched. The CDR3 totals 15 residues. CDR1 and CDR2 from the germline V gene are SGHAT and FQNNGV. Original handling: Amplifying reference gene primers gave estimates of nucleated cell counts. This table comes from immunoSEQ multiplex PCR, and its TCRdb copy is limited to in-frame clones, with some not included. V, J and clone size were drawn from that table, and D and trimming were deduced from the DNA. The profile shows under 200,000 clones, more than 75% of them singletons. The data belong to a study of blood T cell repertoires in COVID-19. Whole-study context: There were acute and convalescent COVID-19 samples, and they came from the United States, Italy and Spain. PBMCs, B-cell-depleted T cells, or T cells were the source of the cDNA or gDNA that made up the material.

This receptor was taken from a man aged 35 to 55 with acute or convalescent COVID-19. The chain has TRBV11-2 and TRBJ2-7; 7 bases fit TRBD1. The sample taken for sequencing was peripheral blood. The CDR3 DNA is TGTGCCAGCAGCACAAGACAGGGCGACTCCTACGAGCAGTACTTC. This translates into CASSTRQGDSYEQYF.